These 31 T cell receptor beta chains share one sample of origin, sequenced in a study of shared T cell receptors in the human thymus. TCRdb's copy holds only in-frame clones and misses some; the assay was immunoSEQ multiplex PCR. The table shows hundreds of thousands of clones, with 75% to 90% occurring only once. The same sample was also studied in work on human thymus T cells.

Sequencing was carried out using thymocytes. The receptors stem from a girl under two years old with a congenital heart defect.

The gene calls are TRBV7-2 and TRBJ1-1; 7 nucleotides line up with TRBD1. The CDR3 extends over 15 amino acids. V was clipped by 3 bases and J by 1 base; unmatched bases: 5. The germline V gene encodes CDR1 SGHTA and CDR2 FQGNSA. This chain's CDR3 is CASSFSGGSNTEAFF. CDR3 nucleotide sequence: TGTGCCAGCAGCTTCTCAGGGGGTTCGAACACTGAAGCTTTCTTT.

The chain combines TRBV2 with TRBJ1-4, with a weak D call TRBD1 (5 bases). The germline V gene encodes CDR1 SNHLY and CDR2 FYNNEI. Trimming stripped 10 bases from V and 4 bases from J, with 13 bases between. The CDR3 spans 13 residues. The chain's CDR3 is CATRTPLNEKLFF. The CDR3, as DNA: TGTGCCACCCGGACACCCCTTAATGAAAAACTGTTTTTT. Looking up the rest from reference TRBV2 and TRBJ1-4 gives the full variable domain: EPEVTQTPSHQVTQMGQEVILRCVPISNHLYFYWYRQILGQKVEFLVSFYNNEISEKSEIFDDQFSVERPDGSNFTLKIRSTKLEDSAMYFCATRTPLNEKLFFGSGTQLSVL.

The CDR3 sequence: CASKYGTSTEAFF. CDR3 DNA: TGTGCCAGCAAATACGGGACAAGCACTGAAGCTTTCTTT. The chain links TRBV2 to TRBJ1-1; weak D call: TRBD1 (6 bases). CDR3 length: 13 residues. Between the trimmed V and J ends, which lost 7 bases and 4 bases, there was a span of 13 bases. Per the germline V gene, CDR1 is SNHLY and CDR2 is FYNNEI.

The chain uses TRBV7-6 and TRBJ1-3; D gene unclear. This CDR3 is 15 amino acids long. Trimming pared 5 bases from V and 1 base from J, leaving 12 bases between. Germline-derived CDR1 and CDR2 are SGHVS and FNYEAQ. The CDR3 nucleotides are TGTGCCAGCAGCCCCCATTTAGAATCTGGAAACACCATATATTTT. Encoded protein: CASSPHLESGNTIYF. The entire variable domain, with the rest obtained from reference TRBV7-6 and TRBJ1-3, is as follows: GAGVSQSPRYKVTKRGQDVALRCDPISGHVSLYWYRQALGQGPEFLTYFNYEAQQDKSGLPNDRFSAERPEGSISTLTIQRTEQRDSAMYRCASSPHLESGNTIYFGEGSWLTVV.

The rearrangement uses TRBV9 and TRBJ2-3; 10 nucleotides line up with TRBD2. The ends lost 0 bases at V and 4 bases at J; junction bases unmatched: 5. From germline, CDR1 is SGDLS and CDR2 YYNGEE. The CDR3 is made up of 16 amino acids. The DNA of the CDR3 is TGTGCCAGCAGCGTAGGAACTAGCGGGGCCGCAGATACGCAGTATTTT. Protein product: CASSVGTSGAADTQYF. The variable domain in full, completed from reference TRBV9 and TRBJ2-3, reads DSGVTQTPKHLITATGQRVTLRCSPRSGDLSVYWYQQSLDQGLQFLIQYYNGEERAKGNILERFSAQQFPDLHSELNLSSLELGDSALYFCASSVGTSGAADTQYFGPGTRLTVL.

CDR3 DNA: TGCAGCGTTGAAGTAAATATTCCCAAAAGCAACTATGGCTACACCTTC. Translating it yields CSVEVNIPKSNYGYTF. This chain joins TRBV29-1 and TRBJ1-2; no firm D call. The CDR3 is made up of 16 amino acids. V lost 1 base, J lost 2 bases, and 17 bases lay in between. The germline V gene encodes CDR1 SQVTM and CDR2 ANQGSEA.

The gene calls are TRBV15 and TRBJ1-4, with a tentative D call TRBD1 (6 bases). This CDR3 spans 15 amino acids. CDR1 is LNHNV, CDR2 YYDKDF, per germline (reference sequence). V gave up 3 bases and J gave up 7 bases, with 15 bases separating them. Here the CDR3 DNA reads TGTGCCACCAGCAGCCACACAGGGTACGGTGAAAAACTGTTTTTT. Protein: CATSSHTGYGEKLFF.

This chain uses TRBV5-1 with TRBJ1-2; D unclear. V shed 1 base and J shed 8 bases, with 15 bases lying between them. The CDR3 runs 14 residues. Germline V gene sequence: CDR1 SGHRS, CDR2 YFSETQ. CDR3 sequence (DNA): TGCGCCAGCAGCTTGCTCCTTTCGAGGGAGGGCTACACCTTC. It yields the protein CASSLLLSREGYTF.

The chain has TRBV5-6 and TRBJ2-3, with a possible D match to TRBD2 (7 bases). The CDR3 is 17 amino acids. The germline CDR1 and CDR2 sequences are SGHDT and YYEEEE. V lost 1 base to trimming and J lost 6 bases, with 21 bases between them. CDR3 bases: TGTGCCAGCAGCTTGTCCTACAGGGAGGGTGGAGTGGATACGCAGTATTTT. This gives the protein CASSLSYREGGVDTQYF.

The chain uses TRBV6-5 and TRBJ2-1; 9 positions match TRBD2. Germline CDR1 MNHEY, CDR2 SVGAGI. Trimming took 1 base from V and 5 from J; bases not matched to a gene: 6. The CDR3 has 16 amino acids. The CDR3 loop is CASSYLAGARDNEQFF. CDR3 bases: TGTGCCAGCAGTTACTTAGCGGGGGCACGAGACAATGAGCAGTTCTTC.

The chain is built from TRBV15 and TRBJ1-2; TRBD1 is a possible D gene (6 bases). The CDR3 is made up of 13 amino acids. Germline-derived CDR1 and CDR2 are LNHNV and YYDKDF (reference sequence). V was cut by 3 bases and J by 4 bases, with 9 bases left in between. CDR3 in amino acids: CATSSVQGYGYTF. CDR3 DNA sequence: TGTGCCACCAGCAGCGTACAGGGCTATGGCTACACCTTC.

This clone turned up a few times. The chain combines TRBV5-1 with TRBJ1-6, with 7 bases matching TRBD1. With V trimmed by 0 bases and J by 8 bases, 5 bases remained unmatched. From germline, CDR1 is SGHRS and CDR2 YFSETQ. This CDR3 is built from 15 residues. CDR3 nucleotides: TGCGCCAGCAGCTTGGAGGGCACAGGGGATTCACCCCTCCACTTT. This translates into CASSLEGTGDSPLHF. The full variable domain, completed using reference TRBV5-1 and TRBJ1-6, is KAGVTQTPRYLIKTRGQQVTLSCSPISGHRSVSWYQQTPGQGLQFLFEYFSETQRNKGNFPGRFSGRQFSNSRSEMNVSTLELGDSALYLCASSLEGTGDSPLHFGNGTRLTVT.

The chain links TRBV14 to TRBJ1-1, with D unresolved. The length of the CDR3 is 16 residues. The V gene's germline CDR1 is SGHDN and CDR2 FVKESK. V lost 0 bases to trimming and J lost 1 base, with 12 bases between them. The CDR3: CASSQEARVQNTEAFF. DNA for the CDR3: TGTGCCAGCAGCCAAGAGGCCCGGGTACAGAACACTGAAGCTTTCTTT.

This chain's CDR3 is CASSVQGSPTPYEQYF. CDR3 coding DNA: TGTGCCAGTAGTGTGCAGGGGTCACCGACCCCCTACGAGCAGTACTTC. This chain links TRBV19 with TRBJ2-7, with a possible D match to TRBD1 (6 bases). V was shortened by 5 bases and J by 2 bases, with 19 bases between the two germline ends. Germline assignment: CDR1 LNHDA and CDR2 SQIVND (reference sequence). The CDR3 consists of 16 residues.

The chain carries TRBV5-1 and TRBJ1-5; the match to TRBD1 covers 8 bases. Losses at the gene ends were 0 bases for V and 6 bases for J; bases not matched to a gene: 5. Germline values: CDR1 SGHRS, CDR2 YFSETQ. CDR3 length: 15 amino acids. In DNA form, the CDR3 reads TGCGCCAGCAGCTTGGGCGGACAGGGAGGTCAGCCCCAGCATTTT. Amino acids: CASSLGGQGGQPQHF.

The chain couples TRBV5-6 to TRBJ2-5, with no clear D. The CDR3 extends over 14 amino acids. Germline assignment: CDR1 SGHDT and CDR2 YYEEEE. V gave up 0 bases and J gave up 9 bases, with 15 bases separating them. As DNA, the CDR3 is TGTGCCAGCAGCTTGGCCGTGTCTAGAGCTCCCCAGTACTTC. Encoded protein: CASSLAVSRAPQYF.

The chain carries TRBV2 and TRBJ2-7; perhaps TRBD2 as D (6 bases). CDR1 is SNHLY, CDR2 FYNNEI, per germline. This CDR3 contains 15 residues. V lost 6 bases and J lost 6, with 21 bases in between. CDR3 region: CASSLLAPIRSEQYF. The CDR3 bases are TGTGCCAGCAGCCTACTAGCTCCTATAAGGTCCGAGCAGTACTTC. Variable domain in full (rest from reference TRBV2 and TRBJ2-7): EPEVTQTPSHQVTQMGQEVILRCVPISNHLYFYWYRQILGQKVEFLVSFYNNEISEKSEIFDDQFSVERPDGSNFTLKIRSTKLEDSAMYFCASSLLAPIRSEQYFGPGTRLTVT.

DNA for the CDR3: TGTGCCAGCAGCTCATCGGACGGTGGGAGCACTGAAGCTTTCTTT. It specifies CASSSSDGGSTEAFF. The J gene is TRBJ1-1, the V gene TRBV7-3; unclear D gene. Germline values: CDR1 SGHTA, CDR2 FQGTGA. This CDR3 is 15 amino acids long. The V and J ends lost 4 bases and 4 bases respectively, with 16 bases between them.

The genes are TRBV5-1 and TRBJ2-2; 8 bases are a match to TRBD1. With V trimmed by 4 bases and J by 3 bases, 5 bases remained unmatched. The germline CDR1 and CDR2 sequences are SGHRS and YFSETQ. The CDR3 is 15 residues long. CDR3 coding DNA: TGCGCCAGCAGCGTGTCGGACAGGGACACCGGGGAGCTGTTTTTT. It translates to CASSVSDRDTGELFF.

This clone is a singleton in its sample. The chain combines TRBV19 with TRBJ1-5, with 7 bases identical to TRBD1. V lost 6 bases to trimming and J lost 5 bases; unmatched junction nucleotides: 19. The CDR3 contains 18 residues. The V gene's germline CDR1 is LNHDA and CDR2 SQIVND (reference sequence). As DNA, the CDR3 is TGTGCCAGTAGCGGACAGATCTACCGAACAGGGGCCCATCAGCCCCAGCATTTT. It codes for CASSGQIYRTGAHQPQHF.

This chain links TRBV5-1 with TRBJ1-2; D perhaps matches TRBD1 (5 bases). V was clipped by 3 bases and J by 3 bases, with 12 bases between them. The V gene's germline CDR1 is SGHRS and CDR2 YFSETQ. There are 14 residues in the CDR3. CDR3 bases: TGCGCCAGCAGCTCAACAGACAGAGACTATGGCTACACCTTC. Translated: CASSSTDRDYGYTF.

The CDR3 loop reads CASSCLGPGQGRDSNQPQHF. The DNA for the CDR3 is TGTGCCAGCAGTTGCCTCGGGCCCGGACAGGGGAGGGATAGCAATCAGCCCCAGCATTTT. The chain employs TRBV28 and TRBJ1-5; 9 bases align to TRBD1. CDR1 and CDR2 (germline): MDHEN, SYDVKM. This CDR3 contains 20 residues. J lost 0 bases, V lost 4 bases, and 16 bases had no gene match.

The gene calls are TRBV6-1 and TRBJ2-7; D unclear. V was shortened by 2 bases and J by 4 bases, with 18 bases between the two germline ends. The CDR3 is 16 residues long. Germline V lookup: CDR1 MNHNS, CDR2 SASEGT. DNA for the CDR3: TGTGCCAGCAGTGAAATACGGTTAGCCCGCGGATACGAGCAGTACTTC. It specifies CASSEIRLARGYEQYF.

The chain couples TRBV11-2 to TRBJ2-1; tentative D call: TRBD1 (5 bases). The CDR3 is made up of 16 amino acids. Trimming removed 0 bases from V and 6 bases from J, with 15 bases in between. CDR1 SGHAT and CDR2 FQNNGV come from the germline V gene. CDR3 DNA: TGTGCCAGCAGCTTAGACGGCAGGGTGGCCGGCAATGAGCAGTTCTTC. Its translation: CASSLDGRVAGNEQFF.

The CDR3 loop reads CASSPIIQDYNSPLHF. The DNA for the CDR3 is TGTGCCAGCTCACCAATCATACAGGATTATAATTCACCCCTCCACTTT. The chain joins TRBV18 to TRBJ1-6; D possibly corresponds to TRBD1 (5 bases). The length of the CDR3 is 16 residues. V dropped 2 bases and J dropped 4 bases, with 12 bases sitting between them. The germline V gene encodes CDR1 KGHSH and CDR2 LQKENI.

Only one count was recorded for this clone. The chain carries TRBV7-9 and TRBJ1-4, with 9 bases aligning to TRBD1. Germline V lookup: CDR1 SEHNR, CDR2 FQNEAQ (reference sequence). The CDR3 is made up of 14 amino acids. With V trimmed by 4 bases and J by 8 bases, 5 bases remained unmatched. The CDR3 bases are TGTGCCAGCAGCTCCGACAGGGGGTGGGAAAAACTGTTTTTT. Its translation is CASSSDRGWEKLFF.

This clone occurred once. The V gene is TRBV11-2, the J gene TRBJ2-2; TRBD2 matches 8 bases. Germline V gives CDR1 SGHAT, CDR2 FQNNGV. The CDR3 has 17 amino acids. V shed 5 bases, J shed 3 bases, and the junction held 11 bases outside the gene matches. CDR3 sequence reads: CASSHLGAGGYTGELFF. The CDR3 DNA reads as TGTGCCAGCAGCCACCTAGGGGCGGGGGGCTACACCGGGGAGCTGTTTTTT. The full variable domain, rest sourced from reference TRBV11-2 and TRBJ2-2, is EAGVAQSPRYKIIEKRQSVAFWCNPISGHATLYWYQQILGQGPKLLIQFQNNGVVDDSQLPKDRFSAERLKGVDSTLKIQPAKLEDSAVYLCASSHLGAGGYTGELFFGEGSRLTVL.

The chain joins TRBV27 to TRBJ1-2; TRBD1 matches at 8 bases. CDR3 size: 15 residues. Germline V gene sequence: CDR1 MNHEY, CDR2 SMNVEV (reference sequence). V shed 2 bases, J shed 6 bases, and the junction held 8 bases outside the gene matches. CDR3 amino acids: CASSLGAGGEDGYTF. The CDR3 bases are TGTGCCAGCAGTTTAGGGGCAGGGGGCGAGGATGGCTACACCTTC.

This clone has only one observation. The chain is built from TRBV28 and TRBJ2-3; 9 positions match TRBD2. Germline V CDR1 and CDR2: MDHEN, SYDVKM. Trimming at V came to 7 bases and at J to 9 bases, leaving 14 bases not matched to a gene. The length of the CDR3 is 15 residues. In DNA, the CDR3 is TGTGCCAGCACCCGGCCTAGCGGGGAAAGAGAGACGCAGTATTTT. As protein: CASTRPSGERETQYF. The full variable domain, completed using reference TRBV28 and TRBJ2-3, is DVKVTQSSRYLVKRTGEKVFLECVQDMDHENMFWYRQDPGLGLRLIYFSYDVKMKEKGDIPEGYSVSREKKERFSLILESASTNQTSMYLCASTRPSGERETQYFGPGTRLTVL.

This clone was detected a few times. The chain carries TRBV27 and TRBJ2-1; 10 bases map to TRBD2. With V trimmed by 2 bases and J by 2 bases, 3 bases remained unmatched. CDR3 length: 16 amino acids. The germline V gene has CDR1 MNHEY and CDR2 SMNVEV (reference sequence). CDR3 in amino acids: CASSLSGGAPYNEQFF. CDR3 sequence (DNA): TGTGCCAGCAGTTTAAGCGGGGGGGCTCCCTACAATGAGCAGTTCTTC.

The V and J genes are TRBV7-2 and TRBJ2-7; 13 bases agree with TRBD2. CDR3 length: 17 residues. Per germline, CDR1 SGHTA and CDR2 FQGNSA. Trimming at V came to 5 bases and at J to 2 bases, leaving 9 bases not matched to a gene. CDR3 nucleotides: TGTGCCAGCAGCCAAACTAGCGGGGGGGCCGGGGCCTACGAGCAGTACTTC. Translated, it gives CASSQTSGGAGAYEQYF.